These 22 T cell receptor beta chains originate from one sample sequenced in a study of Graves' ophthalmopathy and Graves' hyperthyroidism. RNA served as the template for amplifying TCR beta CDR3 regions. An initial RT-PCR round employing HTBI primers preceded a second-round multiplex PCR. MiXCR was run by TCRdb on the multiplex PCR reads, yielding one entry per CDR3 protein. The top ten clones hold around 9.8% of a sample with over 450,000 distinct CDR3 sequences, approximately 15% of them seen once. Specimen: blood. The source of these receptors is a woman aged 25 to 39 with Graves' ophthalmopathy.

This clonotype appeared many times. This rearrangement joins TRBV7-2 to TRBJ1-2; 7 bases agree with TRBD1. This CDR3 is built from 15 residues. V was pared by 6 bases and J by 6 bases, with 13 bases of the junction left unmatched. From germline, CDR1 is SGHTA and CDR2 FQGNSA. The CDR3 is CASSWRGGQRHGYTF. The CDR3, as DNA: TGTGCCAGCAGTTGGAGAGGGGGACAGAGACATGGCTACACCTTC.

This clonotype was counted ten times or more. The chain is built from TRBV6-1 and TRBJ1-1, with 8 positions matching TRBD1. The ends lost 3 bases at V and 1 base at J; junction bases unmatched: 4. The germline gives CDR1 MNHNS, CDR2 SASEGT. The CDR3 spans 15 residues. CDR3 sequence: CASSEPGGSNTEAFF. In DNA, the CDR3 is TGTGCCAGCAGTGAGCCAGGGGGCTCGAACACTGAAGCTTTCTTT.

The table lists this clonotype with many counts. This chain connects TRBV12-5 to TRBJ2-2; D perhaps matches TRBD1 (6 bases). V was shortened by 2 bases and J by 1 base, with 11 bases between the two germline ends. In germline, CDR1 is LGHNT, CDR2 FRNRAP. This CDR3 comprises 16 residues. DNA of the CDR3: TGTGCTAGTGGTTTGATCGGGACAAGGAACACCGGGGAGCTGTTTTTT. It is translated as CASGLIGTRNTGELFF.

This clonotype has ten or more counts. The rearrangement uses TRBV28 and TRBJ1-2; no clear D gene. The CDR3 covers 13 residues. Germline lookup yields CDR1 MDHEN and CDR2 SYDVKM. V gave up 3 bases and J gave up 8 bases, with 13 bases separating them. The CDR3 region has the DNA TGTGCCAGCAGTTTGGCAGGCGAATGGGGCTACACCTTC. This encodes CASSLAGEWGYTF.

This clonotype has a handful of counts. The chain uses TRBV28 and TRBJ1-1; possible D gene TRBD1, 5 bases. This CDR3 has 14 residues. Germline V lookup: CDR1 MDHEN, CDR2 SYDVKM. Trimming took 1 base from V and 0 from J, leaving 6 bases between them. The CDR3 spells CASSLLTVNTEAFF. CDR3 nucleotides: TGTGCCAGCAGTTTATTGACAGTGAACACTGAAGCTTTCTTT.

In its sample, this clonotype was seen a few times. The V and J genes are TRBV3-1 and TRBJ2-5; D not resolved. CDR1 is LGHDT and CDR2 is YNNKEL in the germline V gene (reference sequence). The CDR3 runs 12 residues. V was trimmed by 0 bases and J by 4 bases, leaving 3 bases between them. CDR3 protein: CASSQEAETQYF. CDR3 DNA sequence: TGTGCCAGCAGCCAAGAGGCAGAGACCCAGTACTTC.

This clonotype was seen many times. This sequence joins TRBV30 and TRBJ1-6; 7 bases are shared with TRBD1. The germline gives CDR1 GTSNPN, CDR2 SVGIG (reference sequence). The length of the CDR3 is 13 residues. The junction had 3 bases not matched to a gene; V was cut back by 4 bases and J by 6 bases. The chain's CDR3 is CAWTGTANSPLHF. CDR3 bases: TGTGCCTGGACGGGGACAGCTAATTCACCCCTCCACTTT.

This clonotype appeared a few times. The V and J genes are TRBV5-1 and TRBJ1-1, with unresolved D. This CDR3 is 13 amino acids long. Deletions cut 7 bases from V and 5 bases from J, with 15 bases between. Per germline, CDR1 SGHRS and CDR2 YFSETQ. The CDR3: CASGINLGTEAFF. In nucleotides, the CDR3 is TGCGCCAGCGGAATTAACTTGGGGACTGAAGCTTTCTTT.

This clonotype was seen repeatedly, ten times or more. J is TRBJ2-7 and V is TRBV14; the D gene is possibly TRBD2 (6 bases). Germline CDR1 and CDR2: SGHDN and FVKESK. With 1 base removed from V and 3 bases from J, the gap between germline ends came to 13 bases. The CDR3 totals 15 residues. The CDR3 is CASSQVAAPVYEQYF. As DNA, the CDR3 is TGTGCCAGCAGCCAAGTAGCGGCGCCTGTCTACGAGCAGTACTTC.

This clonotype was observed at least ten times. V usage is TRBV13 and J usage is TRBJ2-5; D is undetermined. This CDR3 spans 14 amino acids. V lost 4 bases and J 1 base, leaving 10 bases between the germline ends. Germline CDR1 is PRHDT and CDR2 is FYEKMQ (reference sequence). CDR3 DNA: TGTGCCAGCAGCTCCGCTGGGGTCCAAGAGACCCAGTACTTC. Translating gives CASSSAGVQETQYF.

This clonotype was recorded many times. This CDR3 reads CASSVGTETYEQYF. The CDR3 DNA is TGTGCCAGCAGTGTCGGGACCGAGACCTACGAGCAGTACTTC. The chain carries TRBV27 and TRBJ2-7; D is tentatively TRBD1 or TRBD2 (5 bases each). Trimming removed 5 bases from V and 2 bases from J, with 13 bases in between. The CDR3 spans 14 residues. Germline V gives CDR1 MNHEY, CDR2 SMNVEV (reference sequence).

A word on this clonotype: A read error may be the cause here, since a much bigger clone is one base away. This chain links TRBV6-5 with TRBJ2-4; D not resolved. The length of the CDR3 is 16 residues. CDR1 is MNHEY, CDR2 SVGAGI, per germline. CDR3 amino acids: CASSYSYRASQNIKYF. CDR3 DNA sequence: TGTGCCAGCAGTTACTCCTACCGGGCCTCCCAAAACATTAAGTACTTC.

J is TRBJ1-1 and V is TRBV14; D is undetermined. V was clipped by 1 base and J by 0 bases, with 3 bases between them. Germline V gene lookup returns CDR1 SGHDN and CDR2 FVKESK. CDR3 length equals 13 residues. The chain's CDR3 is CASSQVMNTEAFF. In DNA, the CDR3 is TGTGCCAGCAGCCAAGTGATGAACACTGAAGCTTTCTTT.

This clonotype occurred many times. This rearrangement joins TRBV13 to TRBJ1-2, with a weak D call TRBD1 (5 bases). Germline V gene sequence: CDR1 PRHDT, CDR2 FYEKMQ (reference sequence). Trimming cost V 9 bases and J 5 bases, with 19 bases left between them. This CDR3 is 14 amino acids long. The CDR3 DNA reads as TGTGCCAGTCGCTCGCGGCGGGACTTATATGGCTACACCTTC. It encodes CASRSRRDLYGYTF.

At least ten counts were recorded for this clonotype. The chain recombines TRBV7-3 with TRBJ1-2, with 9 nucleotides matching TRBD1. The CDR3 contains 14 residues. Germline V CDR1 and CDR2: SGHTA, FQGTGA. Germline trimming cut 4 bases from V and 8 bases from J; bases unmatched to any gene: 8. The CDR3 region is CASSSTGGASGYTF. CDR3 in DNA: TGTGCCAGCAGCTCTACAGGGGGCGCCTCCGGCTACACCTTC.

The V gene is TRBV6-1, the J gene TRBJ1-1; TRBD1 matches 9 bases. The CDR3 has 15 residues. Germline assignment: CDR1 MNHNS and CDR2 SASEGT. J was trimmed by 5 bases and V by 6 bases; bases with no gene match: 10. For the CDR3, the DNA is TGTGCCAGCAGCCCCCTAAGGACAGGGGAAACTGAAGCTTTCTTT. This translates into CASSPLRTGETEAFF.

This clonotype appeared many times. The rearrangement links TRBV4-1 to TRBJ1-3; perhaps TRBD1 as D (5 bases). Trimming pared 1 base from V and 0 bases from J, leaving 10 bases between. Per the germline V gene, CDR1 is MGHRA and CDR2 is YSYEKL. The CDR3 contains 16 residues. The CDR3 DNA follows: TGCGCCAGCAGCCAAGTTGCAGGGAGCTCTGGAAACACCATATATTTT. Amino acids: CASSQVAGSSGNTIYF.

The rearrangement joins TRBV9 to TRBJ2-7, with 9 nucleotides matching TRBD1. This CDR3 comprises 17 residues. Per germline, CDR1 SGDLS and CDR2 YYNGEE. J gave up 5 bases and V 3 bases, and 15 bases lay outside the gene matches. The CDR3 protein is CASSASRYRGPPDEQYF. CDR3 nucleotides: TGTGCCAGCAGCGCGAGCCGATACAGGGGGCCCCCGGACGAGCAGTACTTC.

At least ten counts were recorded for this clonotype. This chain links TRBV7-9 with TRBJ1-1, with D maybe TRBD1 (5 bases). Germline V CDR1 and CDR2: SEHNR, FQNEAQ (reference sequence). This CDR3 region has 15 residues. Between the trimmed V and J ends, which lost 5 bases and 3 bases, there was a span of 16 bases. CDR3 nucleotides: TGTGCCAGCAGCCTAGGGGAGGGCGCGGACACTGAAGCTTTCTTT. Its protein product is CASSLGEGADTEAFF. Supplemented by reference TRBV7-9 and TRBJ1-1, the full variable domain reads DTGVSQNPRHKITKRGQNVTFRCDPISEHNRLYWYRQTLGQGPEFLTYFQNEAQLEKSRLLSDRFSAERPKGSFSTLEIQRTEQGDSAMYLCASSLGEGADTEAFFGQGTRLTVV.

This clonotype showed up many times. This sequence joins TRBV27 and TRBJ2-5; D not certain. CDR3 length: 15 residues. The V end was cut by 5 bases, the J end by 1 base, with 14 bases between. The germline CDR1 and CDR2 sequences are MNHEY and SMNVEV (reference sequence). CDR3 region: CASSPTGWIQETQYF. As DNA, the CDR3 is TGTGCCAGCAGTCCGACCGGGTGGATCCAAGAGACCCAGTACTTC.

This clonotype was observed at least ten times. This sequence joins TRBV7-8 and TRBJ2-7; D is tentatively TRBD1 or TRBD2 (5 bases each). Germline assignment: CDR1 SGHVS and CDR2 FQNEAQ. This CDR3 is 14 amino acids long. V lost 5 bases, J lost 6 bases, and 17 bases lay in between. The CDR3 region is CASSPQAGSSEQYF. The CDR3 DNA reads TGTGCCAGCAGCCCCCAGGCAGGGAGCAGCGAGCAGTACTTC.

This clonotype was observed at least ten times. This chain joins TRBV6-5 and TRBJ1-5, with D possibly being TRBD1 (5 bases). This CDR3 has 15 residues. Trimming took 4 bases from V and 6 from J, leaving 16 bases between them. Germline V gene lookup returns CDR1 MNHEY and CDR2 SVGAGI. The CDR3 here is CASSSQGLGGQPQHF. CDR3 bases: TGTGCCAGCAGTTCTCAGGGACTTGGGGGTCAGCCCCAGCATTTT.